Following are 24 T cell receptor beta chains from one sample sequenced in a study of CD8 T cells in Susac syndrome. An input of about 0.5 to 1 ug of RNA was subjected to reverse transcription using random hexamers. TCRdb redid the calling of the immunoSEQ multiplex PCR reads with MiXCR, one entry per CDR3 protein. The sample consists of about 160,000 distinct CDR3 sequences, around 93% of them appearing once. Sequencing was carried out using CD4+ T cells from PBMCs. The receptor set was obtained from a human donor in good health.

This clonotype was recorded once. CDR3 in amino acids: CASSSSGGTNIQYF. The CDR3 DNA is TGTGCCAGCAGCTCCTCAGGGGGAACAAACATTCAGTACTTC. The chain joins TRBV7-9 to TRBJ2-4, with 7 bases that match TRBD1. Per germline, CDR1 SEHNR and CDR2 FQNEAQ (reference sequence). The CDR3 sequence is 14 residues long. J lost 6 bases, V lost 4 bases, and 6 bases had no gene match.

This clonotype appeared once. The V gene is TRBV5-4, the J gene TRBJ1-2; 7 bases are a match to TRBD1. Trimming cost V 9 bases and J 5 bases; bases outside gene matches: 10. Germline V lookup: CDR1 SGHNT, CDR2 YYREEE (reference sequence). The CDR3 contains 13 residues. This CDR3 reads CANHGQDEYGYTF. DNA for the CDR3: TGTGCCAACCACGGACAGGATGAATATGGCTACACCTTC.

The chain recombines TRBV4-2 with TRBJ1-2; D call uncertain. This CDR3 has 15 residues. V was clipped by 0 bases and J by 2 bases, with 10 bases between them. The germline V gene encodes CDR1 LGHNA and CDR2 YNFKEQ. The CDR3 loop is CASSQDNGRNYGYTF. The CDR3 DNA follows: TGTGCCAGCAGCCAAGATAACGGTCGGAACTATGGCTACACCTTC.

CDR3 in amino acids: CASSFGTGGIDTQYF. For the CDR3, the DNA is TGTGCCAGCAGCTTCGGGACAGGGGGGATAGATACGCAGTATTTT. The V and J genes are TRBV7-6 and TRBJ2-3, with TRBD1 identical over 11 bases. Germline V gene data show CDR1 as SGHVS and CDR2 as FNYEAQ. This CDR3 contains 15 residues. V lost 3 bases, J lost 5 bases, and 4 bases stayed unmatched.

J is TRBJ2-3 and V is TRBV10-3; D unclear. The CDR3 length is 11 residues. Germline V gene data show CDR1 as ENHRY and CDR2 as SYGVKD. V was trimmed by 4 bases and J by 3 bases, leaving 2 bases between them. This CDR3 is CAISGTDTQYF. In DNA form, the CDR3 reads TGTGCCATCAGTGGAACAGATACGCAGTATTTT.

This clonotype was detected a few times. This chain connects TRBV25-1 to TRBJ2-7, with D hard to call. The CDR3 runs 12 residues. V gave up 5 bases and J gave up 3 bases, with 8 bases separating them. CDR1 MGHDK and CDR2 SYGVNS come from the germline V gene. CDR3: CASSQTSYEQYF. The DNA for the CDR3 is TGTGCCAGCAGTCAGACCAGCTACGAGCAGTACTTC.

J is TRBJ2-2 and V is TRBV24-1; a weak D match, TRBD2 (6 bases). Germline V gene data show CDR1 as KGHDR and CDR2 as SFDVKD. This CDR3 region has 18 residues. V dropped 2 bases and J dropped 2 bases, with 17 bases sitting between them. CDR3 residues: CATSDSAGGAGNTGELFF. DNA for the CDR3: TGTGCCACCAGTGATTCCGCCGGAGGGGCGGGAAACACCGGGGAGCTGTTTTTT.

This clonotype showed up just once. The rearrangement joins TRBV24-1 to TRBJ2-1; D possibly corresponds to TRBD1 (6 bases). The CDR3 totals 15 residues. Germline CDR1 and CDR2: KGHDR and SFDVKD. Trimming took 9 bases from V and 0 from J, leaving 14 bases between them. In DNA form, the CDR3 reads TGTGCCACCGGGGCAGGGGCGAGCTCCTACAATGAGCAGTTCTTC. It specifies CATGAGASSYNEQFF.

The V and J genes are TRBV25-1 and TRBJ2-6, with D maybe TRBD1 (5 bases). Germline CDR1 is MGHDK and CDR2 is SYGVNS. V lost 1 base to trimming and J lost 1 base, with 8 bases between them. The CDR3 loop spans 16 amino acids. In DNA form, the CDR3 reads TGTGCCAGCAGTGAATTAGGGGTATCTGGGGCCAACGTCCTGACTTTC. Translated, it gives CASSELGVSGANVLTF.

The chain is built from TRBV2 and TRBJ2-1; no clear D. The CDR3 length is 14 residues. Germline V lookup: CDR1 SNHLY, CDR2 FYNNEI. Trimming removed 6 bases from V and 0 bases from J, with 9 bases in between. The CDR3 reads CASRASVSYNEQFF. CDR3 nucleotide sequence: TGTGCCAGCAGGGCATCGGTCTCCTACAATGAGCAGTTCTTC.

The chain joins TRBV20-1 to TRBJ2-7, with a tentative D call TRBD1 (5 bases). The germline CDR1 and CDR2 sequences are DFQATT and SNEGSKA (reference sequence). The CDR3 runs to 15 residues. Trimming pared 0 bases from V and 3 bases from J, leaving 15 bases between. CDR3 bases: TGCAGTGCTAGAGATCCTCGCCAGGGTAGCTACGAGCAGTACTTC. Its protein is CSARDPRQGSYEQYF.

The CDR3 sequence is CASRLTGSGNTIYF. The CDR3, as DNA: TGTGCCAGCAGACTTACAGGATCAGGAAACACCATATATTTT. This chain uses TRBV12-3 or TRBV12-4 with TRBJ1-3; a possible D gene is TRBD1 (5 bases). The CDR3 runs 14 residues. Trimming stripped 6 bases from V and 4 bases from J, with 13 bases between.

The chain couples TRBV14 to TRBJ2-7; possibly TRBD1 for D (6 bases). CDR1 and CDR2 (germline): SGHDN, FVKESK. V lost 0 bases and J lost 3, with 12 bases in between. This CDR3 region has 15 residues. The CDR3 loop is CASSQDYGQFYEQYF. CDR3 DNA: TGTGCCAGCAGCCAAGACTACGGACAGTTCTACGAGCAGTACTTC.

The rearrangement uses TRBV9 and TRBJ2-7; the D gene could be TRBD1 or TRBD2 (5 bases each). Trimming removed 0 bases from V and 2 bases from J, with 12 bases in between. The CDR3 consists of 15 residues. Germline CDR1 SGDLS, CDR2 YYNGEE. The CDR3 here is CASSVGLGTAYEQYF. The CDR3 region has the DNA TGTGCCAGCAGCGTAGGCCTGGGGACCGCCTACGAGCAGTACTTC.

V gene TRBV5-4 combines with J gene TRBJ2-1; the D is unclear. The CDR3 consists of 14 residues. From germline, CDR1 is SGHNT and CDR2 YYREEE (reference sequence). V lost 4 bases to trimming and J lost 0 bases, with 8 bases between them. CDR3 DNA sequence: TGTGCCAGCAGCCCCAAAAGCTCCTACAATGAGCAGTTCTTC. Protein: CASSPKSSYNEQFF.

In its sample, this clonotype was seen once. This chain connects TRBV7-3 to TRBJ2-2, with D unresolved. Germline V CDR1 and CDR2: SGHTA, FQGTGA. The length of the CDR3 is 14 residues. V was pared by 5 bases and J by 5 bases, with 12 bases between. CDR3 DNA: TGTGCCAGCAGCGCGCCACGTGGGACCGGGGAGCTGTTTTTT. Translating it yields CASSAPRGTGELFF.

The chain joins TRBV4-2 to TRBJ2-5; TRBD2 matches at 7 bases. The germline V gene has CDR1 LGHNA and CDR2 YNFKEQ. CDR3 length: 14 amino acids. J gave up 3 bases and V 6 bases, and 7 bases lay outside the gene matches. The CDR3 bases are TGTGCCAGCAGTCCGGTGGGGGGGAAAGAGACCCAGTACTTC. Amino acid sequence: CASSPVGGKETQYF.

The chain has TRBV27 and TRBJ1-1; D is unresolved. The germline gives CDR1 MNHEY, CDR2 SMNVEV (reference sequence). Trimming cost V 8 bases and J 0 bases, with 22 bases left between them. CDR3 length equals 17 residues. The CDR3 DNA reads TGTGCCAGCTGGACCCTCGGGGTCAGCCTCATGAACACTGAAGCTTTCTTT. As protein: CASWTLGVSLMNTEAFF.

The chain recombines TRBV29-1 with TRBJ2-2; 11 positions agree with TRBD1. The V gene end was trimmed by 5 bases and the J gene end by 7 bases; junction bases not matched to a gene: 12. Germline V lookup: CDR1 SQVTM, CDR2 ANQGSEA. CDR3 length: 16 residues. CDR3 sequence (DNA): TGCAGCGTTCTGGACAGGGGGCCGATAAGTAACGGGGAGCTGTTTTTT. Translation: CSVLDRGPISNGELFF.

The chain links TRBV9 to TRBJ2-1; D gene ambiguous. Deletions cut 6 bases from V and 3 bases from J, with 13 bases between. Germline V CDR1 and CDR2: SGDLS, YYNGEE. The CDR3 runs 14 residues. The CDR3 region is CASKEALDYNEQFF. CDR3 nucleotides: TGTGCCAGCAAGGAAGCGCTAGACTACAATGAGCAGTTCTTC.

The chain recombines TRBV7-9 with TRBJ1-1; 11 bases fit TRBD1. The CDR3 totals 17 residues. Trimming took 5 bases from V and 3 from J; bases not matched to a gene: 11. Germline values: CDR1 SEHNR, CDR2 FQNEAQ (reference sequence). The CDR3 spells CASSLGTGGRRDTEAFF. CDR3 DNA: TGTGCCAGCAGCCTTGGGACAGGGGGGAGGAGGGACACTGAAGCTTTCTTT. Complete variable domain (other parts from reference TRBV7-9 and TRBJ1-1): DTGVSQNPRHKITKRGQNVTFRCDPISEHNRLYWYRQTLGQGPEFLTYFQNEAQLEKSRLLSDRFSAERPKGSFSTLEIQRTEQGDSAMYLCASSLGTGGRRDTEAFFGQGTRLTVV.

CDR3 amino acids: CSVGGQSKKTQYF. CDR3 coding DNA: TGCAGCGTCGGGGGGCAGTCAAAGAAGACCCAGTACTTC. The chain links TRBV29-1 to TRBJ2-5; perhaps TRBD2 as D (7 bases). The CDR3 loop spans 13 amino acids. The germline gives CDR1 SQVTM, CDR2 ANQGSEA. V lost 6 bases and J 6 bases, leaving 17 bases between the germline ends.

The chain employs TRBV18 and TRBJ1-2; 10 bases align to TRBD1. The CDR3 runs 14 residues. Trimming took 3 bases from V and 3 from J; bases not matched to a gene: 1. CDR1 is KGHSH, CDR2 LQKENI, per germline. The CDR3 is CASSPTGGDYGYTF. The CDR3 bases are TGTGCCAGCTCACCGACAGGGGGCGACTATGGCTACACCTTC. Full variable domain (missing parts from reference TRBV18 and TRBJ1-2): NAGVMQNPRHLVRRRGQEARLRCSPMKGHSHVYWYRQLPEEGLKFMVYLQKENIIDESGMPKERFSAEFPKEGPSILRIQQVVRGDSAAYFCASSPTGGDYGYTFGSGTRLTVV.

As DNA, the CDR3 is TGTGCCAGCAGTCGCACGGGACTACCAGAGCAGTTCTTC. Protein sequence: CASSRTGLPEQFF. This chain connects TRBV12-3 or TRBV12-4 to TRBJ2-1; 7 bases match TRBD2. This CDR3 is built from 13 residues. V lost 5 bases to trimming and J lost 10 bases; unmatched junction nucleotides: 8.